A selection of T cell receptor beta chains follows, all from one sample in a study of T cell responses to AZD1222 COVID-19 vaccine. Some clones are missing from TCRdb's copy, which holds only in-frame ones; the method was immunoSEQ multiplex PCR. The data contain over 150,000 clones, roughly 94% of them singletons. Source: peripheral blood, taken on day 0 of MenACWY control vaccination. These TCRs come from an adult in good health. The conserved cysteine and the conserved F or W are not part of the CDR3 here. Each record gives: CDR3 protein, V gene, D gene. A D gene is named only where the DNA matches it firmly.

ASRGAGTGNTIY,TRBV3-1/TRBV3-2,-
ASRISGGTYEQY,TRBV6-5,TRBD2
ASSVFLDTEAF,TRBV7-3,-
SASSKVYQETQY,TRBV20-1,-
ASRLGYGRLGEKLF,TRBV12-2,-
ASSSPWGGGTEAF,TRBV27,-
ASSPTYNTEAF,TRBV7-6,-
AGRSAGGTEAF,TRBV12-3/TRBV12-4,-
SVANRRAEKLF,TRBV29-1,-
ASSLYSTGALNTEAF,TRBV27,TRBD1
ASSQEDAGYYNSPLH,TRBV4-3,-
ASSYRIDRYTGELF,TRBV6-5,-
ASSPFRSSGYNEQF,TRBV7-3,TRBD2
ATGDRYYNEQF,TRBV24-1,-
ASSPDPGQGPGNTIY,TRBV5-1,TRBD1
ASSSTGKSQGYT,TRBV9,-
SASPPTGGRTNEKLF,TRBV20-1,TRBD1
ASSVKLGNTEAF,TRBV9,-
ASSLGTGLLGYT,TRBV7-2,TRBD1
ASSISGAGANVLT,TRBV19,-
ASSLVLAGVSGNEQF,TRBV7-2,TRBD2
ASSPGQVGYT,TRBV7-9,TRBD1
ASSLSSVDEKLF,TRBV11-3,-
ASSSPGQGGYNEQF,TRBV11-1,TRBD1